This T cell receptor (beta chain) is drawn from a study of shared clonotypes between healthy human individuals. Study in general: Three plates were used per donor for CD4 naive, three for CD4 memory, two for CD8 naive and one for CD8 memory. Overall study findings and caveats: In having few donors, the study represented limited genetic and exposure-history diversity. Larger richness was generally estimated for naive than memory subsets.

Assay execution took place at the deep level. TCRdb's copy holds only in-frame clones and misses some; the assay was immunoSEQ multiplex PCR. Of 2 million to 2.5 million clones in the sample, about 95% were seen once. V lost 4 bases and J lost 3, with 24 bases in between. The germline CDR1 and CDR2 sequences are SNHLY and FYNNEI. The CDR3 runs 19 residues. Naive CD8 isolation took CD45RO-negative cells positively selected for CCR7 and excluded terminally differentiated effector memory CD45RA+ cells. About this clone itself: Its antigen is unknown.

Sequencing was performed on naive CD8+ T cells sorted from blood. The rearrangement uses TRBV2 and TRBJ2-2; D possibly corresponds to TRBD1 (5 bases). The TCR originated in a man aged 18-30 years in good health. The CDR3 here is CASSGERVSDNPYTGELFF. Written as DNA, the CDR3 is TGTGCCAGCAGTGGCGAACGTGTCTCGGACAATCCTTACACCGGGGAGCTGTTTTTT.